This T cell receptor beta chain was identified in a study of blood T cell repertoires in COVID-19. Turning to the study itself: From the United States, Italy and Spain came samples of acute and convalescent COVID-19. From T cells, B-cell-depleted T cells, or PBMCs came the material, which was cDNA or gDNA.

In the authors' workflow: Amplification of reference gene primers was used by the study to estimate nucleated cell counts. Profiling relied on immunoSEQ multiplex PCR, and the TCRdb table lists in-frame clones only, not all of them. V and J calls and clone size are given by that table; D and trimming were obtained from the DNA. Seen here are 50,000 to 70,000 clones, around three quarters observed once, and the top ten hold 2.5% to 3.5%. Germline V lookup: CDR1 SGHTA, CDR2 FQGNSA. V trimming: 6 bases; J trimming: 4 bases; junction bases outside the gene matches: 7. The CDR3 loop spans 15 amino acids. Sequencing was carried out using peripheral blood. This clonotype originated in a man aged 60 to 69 with acute or convalescent COVID-19. The J gene is TRBJ2-3, the V gene TRBV7-2, with TRBD1 matching over 10 bases. The CDR3 DNA reads as TGTGCCAGCAGACCAACCGGGACAGGGGCAGATACGCAGTATTTT. It is translated as CASRPTGTGADTQYF.